Many counts were recorded for the clone carrying this TCR beta chain. Excluded were patients with other autoimmune diseases, uncontrolled infections, pregnancy or lactation. This entry comes from a study of Graves' ophthalmopathy and Graves' hyperthyroidism. Trimming shortened V by 1 base and J by 1 base, and 7 bases separated the two germline ends. This CDR3 has 14 amino acids. Germline V gene lookup returns CDR1 MNHNS and CDR2 SASEGT. The authors amplified TCR beta CDR3 regions, and they did so from RNA transcripts for repertoire sequencing. HTBI-primed first-round RT-PCR preceded second-round multiplex PCR. TCRdb re-called the multiplex PCR reads with MiXCR, one entry per CDR3 protein. The table shows around 520,000 distinct CDR3 sequences, with 35% to 45% occurring only once.

The TCR comes from an adult man with Graves' hyperthyroidism. V gene TRBV6-1 combines with J gene TRBJ2-5; D is uncertain. Sequencing was performed on peripheral blood or thyroid tissue (not recorded which). Here the CDR3 reads CASSEEASQETQYF. The CDR3 DNA sequence: TGTGCCAGCAGTGAAGAGGCCAGCCAAGAGACCCAGTACTTC.